One sample yielded the 25 T cell receptor beta chains listed below, sequenced in a study of blood T cell repertoires in COVID-19 (dated by TCRdb to about 2020). Library construction relied on the immunoSEQ multiplex PCR assay. In its TCRdb copy, this immuneACCESS table keeps in-frame sequences only and misses some clones. Where compared with another copy, unresolved V genes explain less than half of these, and the others have no known cause. The sample table contains about 380,000 clones; only one count was recorded for 75% to 90% of them. The ten largest account for around 3.4% of the sample. What was sequenced was peripheral blood. The receptors shown here come from a woman between 18 and 30 years old with acute or convalescent COVID-19.

The chain links TRBV30 to TRBJ1-2; 8 nucleotides agree with TRBD1. The junction had 3 bases not matched to a gene; V was cut back by 2 bases and J by 4 bases. The CDR3 runs 13 residues. Germline V CDR1 and CDR2: GTSNPN, SVGIG (reference sequence). Here the CDR3 reads CAWSPDRAYGYTF. In DNA, the CDR3 is TGTGCCTGGAGTCCGGACAGGGCCTATGGCTACACCTTC.

This chain links TRBV7-9 with TRBJ1-2, with D unclear. The V end was cut by 6 bases, the J end by 13 bases, with 15 bases between. Germline CDR1 SEHNR, CDR2 FQNEAQ (reference sequence). This CDR3 spans 11 amino acids. The CDR3 DNA follows: TGTGCCAGCAGTTTTAAGGCGGTGGCCACCTTC. Its translation: CASSFKAVATF.

J is TRBJ2-3 and V is TRBV7-3; 7 bases agree with TRBD1. The CDR3 is made up of 15 amino acids. With V trimmed by 1 base and J by 5 bases, 6 bases remained unmatched. Germline V gene lookup returns CDR1 SGHTA and CDR2 FQGTGA. The CDR3 spells CASSLRDSPQDTQYF. The CDR3 region has the DNA TGTGCCAGCAGCTTAAGGGACAGCCCACAAGATACGCAGTATTTT.

The chain is built from TRBV6-5 and TRBJ2-7; no reliable D call. V was clipped by 4 bases and J by 0 bases, with 10 bases between them. Germline assignment: CDR1 MNHEY and CDR2 SVGAGI. The CDR3 is 14 amino acids. The CDR3 DNA is TGTGCCAGCAGTTTAAGCGAGAGCTCCTACGAGCAGTACTTC. The encoded protein is CASSLSESSYEQYF.

The chain carries TRBV4-2 and TRBJ2-3, with 11 bases lining up with TRBD2. Germline V CDR1 and CDR2: LGHNA, YNFKEQ. The CDR3 loop spans 15 amino acids. V was pared by 0 bases and J by 7 bases, with 3 bases of the junction left unmatched. As DNA, the CDR3 is TGTGCCAGCAGCCAAGAGGGACTAGCGGATTATACGCAGTATTTT. Translating gives CASSQEGLADYTQYF.

This chain links TRBV2 with TRBJ1-5, with a tentative D call TRBD1 (6 bases). The V end lost 4 bases, the J end lost 3 bases, and 13 bases lay between the germline ends. The CDR3 covers 15 residues. The germline V gene encodes CDR1 SNHLY and CDR2 FYNNEI. The CDR3 sequence is CASSARDRLNQPQHF. The CDR3 DNA is TGTGCCAGCAGTGCGAGAGACAGGCTCAATCAGCCCCAGCATTTT.

The chain couples TRBV28 to TRBJ1-1, with TRBD1 identical over 8 bases. The CDR3 runs to 14 residues. The V and J ends lost 6 bases and 9 bases, in that order; junction bases with no gene match: 12. Per germline, CDR1 MDHEN and CDR2 SYDVKM. This chain's CDR3 is CASRPQPQGEKAFF. As DNA, the CDR3 is TGTGCCAGCAGGCCACAGCCACAGGGGGAAAAAGCTTTCTTT.

This clone has just one count. The chain couples TRBV28 to TRBJ1-2; TRBD1 agrees at 7 bases. Germline V gene lookup returns CDR1 MDHEN and CDR2 SYDVKM. The CDR3 has 16 residues. Trimming cost V 6 bases and J 3 bases; bases outside gene matches: 13. The CDR3 reads CASSTRQGLRDYGYTF. The CDR3 DNA reads as TGTGCCAGCAGCACCCGACAGGGTTTAAGGGACTATGGCTACACCTTC.

This chain connects TRBV19 to TRBJ1-1; 7 bases are a match to TRBD1. V shed 5 bases, J shed 0 bases, and the junction held 6 bases outside the gene matches. Per the germline V gene, CDR1 is LNHDA and CDR2 is SQIVND (reference sequence). This CDR3 has 15 residues. The CDR3 region is CASSPTGVMNTEAFF. The CDR3, as DNA: TGTGCCAGTAGTCCCACAGGGGTCATGAACACTGAAGCTTTCTTT.

The chain couples TRBV4-1 to TRBJ1-1; maybe TRBD1 (6 bases). Trimming shortened V by 0 bases and J by 0 bases, and 14 bases separated the two germline ends. Per the germline V gene, CDR1 is MGHRA and CDR2 is YSYEKL. CDR3 size: 17 residues. The DNA of the CDR3 is TGCGCCAGCAGCCAAGACCCCCCAGGGGTGATGAACACTGAAGCTTTCTTT. It codes for CASSQDPPGVMNTEAFF.

The chain combines TRBV1 with TRBJ2-7; the table names TRBD2, a call not compared with the DNA. TRBV1 represents a pseudogene. CDR3 size: 15 residues. The CDR3 DNA reads TGCACCAGCAGCCCCCCACCGGGGGAGGCCTACGAGCAGTACTTC. Its protein is CTSSPPPGEAYEQYF.

The DNA of the CDR3 is TGTGCCAGCAGCTCGGGGGGGAACGGTGAAAAACTGTTTTTT. Translating gives CASSSGGNGEKLFF. The chain has TRBV7-8 and TRBJ1-4; maybe TRBD1 (5 bases). CDR1 and CDR2 (germline): SGHVS, FQNEAQ. The CDR3 loop spans 14 amino acids. The V and J ends lost 4 bases and 7 bases respectively, with 13 bases between them.

This clone was picked up many times. V gene TRBV27 combines with J gene TRBJ2-2, with a weak D call TRBD2 (6 bases). Germline V gives CDR1 MNHEY, CDR2 SMNVEV (reference sequence). This CDR3 contains 14 residues. V was shortened by 7 bases and J by 7 bases, with 16 bases between the two germline ends. CDR3 sequence reads: CASISRERDGELFF. The CDR3 nucleotides read TGTGCCAGCATCAGCCGGGAGAGAGACGGGGAGCTGTTTTTT.

This clone was picked up one time. This chain uses TRBV30 with TRBJ2-7, with TRBD2 as a possible D gene (5 bases). With 8 bases removed from V and 9 bases from J, the gap between germline ends came to 20 bases. CDR3 size: 12 residues. Germline V gene sequence: CDR1 GTSNPN, CDR2 SVGIG (reference sequence). The CDR3 reads CATVEGSAVQYF. In nucleotides, the CDR3 is TGTGCCACAGTCGAAGGGAGCGCAGTGCAGTACTTC.

This chain's CDR3 is CASSLFALRGQGSNQPQHF. The DNA for the CDR3 is TGTGCCAGCAGTTTATTCGCCCTCCGGGGACAGGGATCGAATCAGCCCCAGCATTTT. V and J are TRBV27 and TRBJ1-5, with TRBD1 matching 9 bases. The V gene end was trimmed by 1 base and the J gene end by 4 bases; junction bases not matched to a gene: 14. Germline values: CDR1 MNHEY, CDR2 SMNVEV (reference sequence). There are 19 residues in the CDR3.

The chain joins TRBV28 to TRBJ2-2; 10 nucleotides line up with TRBD1. V shed 6 bases and J 4 bases; nucleotides not matched to a gene: 8. Per the germline V gene, CDR1 is MDHEN and CDR2 is SYDVKM. The CDR3 extends over 16 amino acids. The CDR3 DNA follows: TGTGCCAGCAGCGACAGGGGGCCCTCGAGCACCGGGGAGCTGTTTTTT. Protein product: CASSDRGPSSTGELFF.

The V gene is TRBV7-3, the J gene TRBJ1-1, with 7 nucleotides matching TRBD1. The V gene end was trimmed by 5 bases and the J gene end by 1 base; junction bases not matched to a gene: 4. Germline V gene sequence: CDR1 SGHTA, CDR2 FQGTGA. The CDR3 runs to 14 residues. CDR3 loop: CASSLRDRNTEAFF. For the CDR3, the DNA is TGTGCCAGCAGCCTAAGGGACAGGAACACTGAAGCTTTCTTT.

The genes are TRBV7-8 and TRBJ2-7; 9 bases align to TRBD2. Trimming took 1 base from V and 7 from J; bases not matched to a gene: 8. CDR3 length equals 15 residues. Germline V gene lookup returns CDR1 SGHVS and CDR2 FQNEAQ. The DNA of the CDR3 is TGTGCCAGCAGCTTAGTCCCTAGCGGGGTCGGGGAGCAGTACTTC. Its protein is CASSLVPSGVGEQYF.

The gene calls are TRBV11-2 and TRBJ1-5, with D possibly matching TRBD1 (6 bases). Between the trimmed V and J ends, which lost 2 bases and 6 bases, there was a span of 11 bases. Germline V lookup: CDR1 SGHAT, CDR2 FQNNGV. This CDR3 is 14 amino acids long. DNA of the CDR3: TGTGCCAGCAGCTTACACCCAGGGGCTCAGCCCCAGCATTTT. This gives the protein CASSLHPGAQPQHF.

The rearrangement uses TRBV2 and TRBJ1-5; D not certain. Between the trimmed V and J ends, which lost 4 bases and 8 bases, there was a span of 21 bases. The germline V gene encodes CDR1 SNHLY and CDR2 FYNNEI. The CDR3 has 16 residues. The DNA of the CDR3 is TGTGCCAGCAGTGCCAATGCCGAACTGAGCGGGGAGCCCCAGCATTTT. Protein sequence: CASSANAELSGEPQHF.

V and J are TRBV5-1 and TRBJ1-6, with a weak D call TRBD1 (6 bases). CDR1 and CDR2 (germline): SGHRS, YFSETQ. The CDR3 sequence is 15 residues long. The CDR3 DNA reads as TGCCCCCGCAGCTGGGCGGGGGGGGCTAATTCACCCCTCCACTTT. Its translation is CPRSWAGGANSPLHF. Full variable domain (missing parts from reference TRBV5-1 and TRBJ1-6): KAGVTQTPRYLIKTRGQQVTLSCSPISGHRSVSWYQQTPGQGLQFLFEYFSETQRNKGNFPGRFSGRQFSNSRSEMNVSTLELGDSALYLCPRSWAGGANSPLHFGNGTRLTVT.

The chain joins TRBV10-3 to TRBJ1-1; D unresolved. The CDR3 spans 13 residues. V gave up 3 bases and J gave up 4 bases, with 9 bases separating them. Germline CDR1 is ENHRY and CDR2 is SYGVKD. CDR3 protein: CAISDPVGTEAFF. CDR3 in DNA: TGTGCCATCAGTGACCCGGTCGGCACTGAAGCTTTCTTT.

The J gene is TRBJ2-3, the V gene TRBV3-1 (or the pseudogene TRBV3-2), with D perhaps matching TRBD1 (6 bases). Trimming removed 0 bases at V and 6 bases at J, with 22 bases between. This CDR3 spans 18 amino acids. Germline V gene data show CDR1 as LGHDT and CDR2 as YNNKEL (reference sequence). The CDR3 bases are TGTGCCAGCAGCCAAGAAAACTTTTACAGGGACCTTGGCGATACGCAGTATTTT. Amino acid sequence: CASSQENFYRDLGDTQYF.

The sample holds a few counts of this clone. The chain couples TRBV11-1 to TRBJ2-1, with 9 bases identical to TRBD1. The V segment lost 5 bases and the J segment 10 bases; nucleotides outside the gene matches: 12. Germline values: CDR1 SGHAT, CDR2 FQDESV (reference sequence). The CDR3 totals 15 residues. The CDR3 spells CASSMGQGGDREQFF. The CDR3 DNA reads TGTGCCAGCAGCATGGGACAGGGTGGAGATAGAGAGCAGTTCTTC.

This clone showed up many times. The V call is TRBV7-2, the J call TRBJ1-4; 9 positions match TRBD1. The V gene end was trimmed by 8 bases and the J gene end by 7 bases; junction bases not matched to a gene: 5. The CDR3 runs 13 residues. The germline V gene encodes CDR1 SGHTA and CDR2 FQGNSA. CDR3 sequence reads: CASSGTGSEKLFF. The CDR3 region has the DNA TGTGCCAGCTCCGGGACAGGGTCTGAAAAACTGTTTTTT.